What follows are 26 T cell receptor beta chains derived from one specimen sequenced in a study of persistence of HIV-infected CD4 T cells. The libraries were made with immunoSEQ version 4 in survey mode. TCRdb's copy holds only in-frame clones and misses some; the assay was immunoSEQ multiplex PCR. The table lists fewer than 40,000 clones, approximately 70% of them singletons. An overlapping HIV-1 Gag peptide pool stimulated these cells at approximately 0.91 ug/peptide/mL. Sorting of responding CD4+ T cells relied on upregulated CD40 ligand together with CD69. No antigens are known for them. Sequencing was performed on CD4+ T cells sorted from PBMCs after approximately 19-hour stimulation, taken from a patient who received antiretroviral therapy. The receptor source for this set is an adult man with HIV who was CMV-seropositive.

The chain links TRBV6-5 to TRBJ1-2; 9 nucleotides align to TRBD1. The CDR3 spans 15 residues. The ends lost 7 bases at V and 8 bases at J; junction bases unmatched: 14. CDR1 is MNHEY and CDR2 is SVGAGI in the germline V gene. The CDR3 region is CASKNLLQGAGGYTF. The CDR3 DNA reads TGTGCCAGCAAAAACCTACTACAGGGGGCGGGAGGCTACACCTTC.

This chain links TRBV7-8 with TRBJ1-2; D not resolved. Germline values: CDR1 SGHVS, CDR2 FQNEAQ. The CDR3 is made up of 13 amino acids. V gave up 1 base and J gave up 2 bases, with 5 bases separating them. In DNA form, the CDR3 reads TGTGCCAGCAGCTTAGGGATCAACTATGGCTACACCTTC. It specifies CASSLGINYGYTF.

Only one count was recorded for this clone. This chain connects TRBV15 to TRBJ1-4; 8 positions agree with TRBD1. This CDR3 is built from 15 residues. The junction had 8 bases not matched to a gene; V was cut back by 3 bases and J by 8 bases. In germline, CDR1 is LNHNV, CDR2 YYDKDF (reference sequence). This chain's CDR3 is CATSRVGGTGEKLFF. Written as DNA, the CDR3 is TGTGCCACCAGCAGGGTAGGGGGGACAGGAGAAAAACTGTTTTTT.

This clone was recorded only once. The chain has TRBV2 and TRBJ1-1, with unresolved D. This CDR3 is built from 13 residues. CDR1 SNHLY and CDR2 FYNNEI come from the germline V gene. The ends were cut back, 5 bases at V and 7 bases at J, with 14 bases in the middle. The CDR3 sequence: CASSLIGRGEAFF. The CDR3 region has the DNA TGTGCCAGCAGTTTGATAGGGCGGGGTGAAGCTTTCTTT.

This clone has just a few counts. The chain has TRBV3-1 (or the pseudogene TRBV3-2) and TRBJ2-1, with 7 bases identical to TRBD1. The CDR3 extends over 11 amino acids. The germline gives CDR1 LGHDT, CDR2 YNNKEL (reference sequence). Trimming at V came to 8 bases and at J to 9 bases, leaving 4 bases not matched to a gene. CDR3 sequence (DNA): TGTGCCAGCCCGCCAGGGGGTGAGCAGTTCTTC. Translation: CASPPGGEQFF.

J is TRBJ1-1 and V is TRBV3-1 (or the pseudogene TRBV3-2); 7 bases map to TRBD1. J lost 2 bases, V lost 4 bases, and 4 bases had no gene match. The CDR3 is 14 amino acids. In germline, CDR1 is LGHDT, CDR2 YNNKEL (reference sequence). The CDR3 nucleotides read TGTGCCAGCAGCCCAGGGGGGGCTAACACTGAAGCTTTCTTT. This gives the protein CASSPGGANTEAFF.

This clone was detected a few times. The gene calls are TRBV2 and TRBJ1-2; tentatively, D is TRBD1 (5 bases). The V end lost 7 bases, the J end lost 1 base, and 13 bases lay between the germline ends. The CDR3 is 14 residues long. The germline V gene has CDR1 SNHLY and CDR2 FYNNEI. CDR3 loop: CASTKGRNNYGYTF. CDR3 nucleotides: TGTGCCAGCACAAAGGGACGGAATAACTATGGCTACACCTTC.

The gene calls are TRBV5-1 and TRBJ2-3; 10 bases line up with TRBD2. Germline lookup yields CDR1 SGHRS and CDR2 YFSETQ. Trimming at V came to 3 bases and at J to 4 bases, leaving 5 bases not matched to a gene. The CDR3 sequence is 15 residues long. CDR3 bases: TGCGCCAGCAGCTCCGCTAGCGGGGGTGCAGATACGCAGTATTTT. Translating gives CASSSASGGADTQYF.

V gene TRBV3-1 (or the pseudogene TRBV3-2) combines with J gene TRBJ1-3; TRBD1 is a possible D gene (5 bases). The germline CDR1 and CDR2 sequences are LGHDT and YNNKEL (reference sequence). The V and J ends lost 6 bases and 0 bases respectively, with 9 bases between them. The CDR3 is made up of 14 amino acids. The CDR3 loop reads CASSRTSSGNTIYF. As DNA, the CDR3 is TGTGCCAGCAGTCGGACATCCTCTGGAAACACCATATATTTT.

V and J are TRBV6-5 and TRBJ2-2; no clear D gene. CDR3 length equals 15 residues. In germline, CDR1 is MNHEY, CDR2 SVGAGI. Between the trimmed V and J ends, which lost 6 bases and 0 bases, there was a span of 11 bases. The CDR3, as DNA: TGTGCCAGCAGACCCACTGACGCGAACACCGGGGAGCTGTTTTTT. Its protein product is CASRPTDANTGELFF.

The rearrangement joins TRBV2 to TRBJ1-6; D may be TRBD1 (6 bases). The V end lost 10 bases, the J end lost 6 bases, and 13 bases lay between the germline ends. The germline V gene has CDR1 SNHLY and CDR2 FYNNEI. The CDR3 has 13 residues. In DNA form, the CDR3 reads TGTGCCACCAGGGGAGAGATTAATTCACCCCTCCACTTT. This codes for CATRGEINSPLHF.

A single count supports this clone. This chain links TRBV15 with TRBJ1-2; maybe TRBD1 (6 bases). There are 13 residues in the CDR3. Germline assignment: CDR1 LNHNV and CDR2 YYDKDF (reference sequence). Trimming left V 4 bases short and J 5 bases short, with 11 bases between. CDR3 region: CATSKGGGYGYTF. Written as DNA, the CDR3 is TGTGCCACCAGCAAGGGGGGGGGATATGGCTACACCTTC.

The chain links TRBV15 to TRBJ2-4; D gene unclear. The CDR3 is 17 amino acids. Germline V lookup: CDR1 LNHNV, CDR2 YYDKDF (reference sequence). The V gene lost 0 bases and the J gene lost 0 bases, with 12 bases spanning the gap. CDR3 sequence reads: CATSRDKIGTAKNIQYF. The CDR3 region has the DNA TGTGCCACCAGCAGAGATAAAATAGGAACAGCCAAAAACATTCAGTACTTC.

The rearrangement uses TRBV7-2 and TRBJ2-3; 12 positions match TRBD2. V was clipped by 2 bases and J by 2 bases; unmatched bases: 8. CDR3 length: 18 residues. Per germline, CDR1 SGHTA and CDR2 FQGNSA. This CDR3 is CASSLTASGGAATDTQYF. CDR3 bases: TGTGCCAGCAGCTTAACGGCTAGCGGGGGGGCTGCCACAGATACGCAGTATTTT. The whole variable domain, filled in from reference TRBV7-2 and TRBJ2-3, reads GAGVSQSPSNKVTEKGKDVELRCDPISGHTALYWYRQSLGQGLEFLIYFQGNSAPDKSGLPSDRFSAERTGGSVSTLTIQRTQQEDSAVYLCASSLTASGGAATDTQYFGPGTRLTVL.

This clone was detected a few times. V and J are TRBV4-2 and TRBJ2-1; 9 positions agree with TRBD2. V trimming: 2 bases; J trimming: 7 bases; junction bases outside the gene matches: 9. This CDR3 region has 16 residues. From germline, CDR1 is LGHNA and CDR2 YNFKEQ. CDR3 residues: CASSQLEGRGGNEQFF. The CDR3 DNA reads as TGTGCCAGCAGCCAATTAGAAGGGCGGGGGGGGAATGAGCAGTTCTTC.

The V gene is TRBV7-9, the J gene TRBJ2-1; the match to TRBD2 covers 8 bases. This CDR3 is 15 amino acids long. V was pared by 1 base and J by 5 bases, with 4 bases of the junction left unmatched. The V gene's germline CDR1 is SEHNR and CDR2 FQNEAQ (reference sequence). The chain's CDR3 is CASSLGSGGDNEQFF. As DNA, the CDR3 is TGTGCCAGCAGCTTAGGCAGCGGGGGCGACAATGAGCAGTTCTTC.

The chain uses TRBV6-5 and TRBJ1-3, with D maybe TRBD1 (6 bases). The germline V gene has CDR1 MNHEY and CDR2 SVGAGI. Trimming took off 5 bases at V and 8 bases at J, with 19 bases between the two ends. The length of the CDR3 is 15 residues. The CDR3 DNA follows: TGTGCCAGCAGTATGCTGGGACACGGACCCGACACCATATATTTT. The encoded protein is CASSMLGHGPDTIYF.

This chain links TRBV12-3 or TRBV12-4 with TRBJ1-1; possible D gene TRBD1, 6 bases. The CDR3 totals 12 residues. Trimming removed 6 bases at V and 8 bases at J, with 13 bases between. CDR3 coding DNA: TGTGCCAGCAGACATGAACAGGGAGAAGCTTTCTTT. Amino acids: CASRHEQGEAFF.

This clone showed up just once. This chain uses TRBV18 with TRBJ1-1; no definite D call. Per the germline V gene, CDR1 is KGHSH and CDR2 is LQKENI. The CDR3 loop spans 14 amino acids. V shed 2 bases and J shed 0 bases, with 7 bases lying between them. CDR3 residues: CASSPTSVNTEAFF. CDR3 DNA sequence: TGTGCCAGCTCACCAACCAGTGTGAACACTGAAGCTTTCTTT. The full variable domain, rest sourced from reference TRBV18 and TRBJ1-1, is NAGVMQNPRHLVRRRGQEARLRCSPMKGHSHVYWYRQLPEEGLKFMVYLQKENIIDESGMPKERFSAEFPKEGPSILRIQQVVRGDSAAYFCASSPTSVNTEAFFGQGTRLTVV.

Regarding this clone: This sample also contains other DNA sequences that code for the same CDR3. The rearrangement uses TRBV6-6 and TRBJ1-4; 8 nucleotides align to TRBD1. The CDR3 runs 13 residues. Germline assignment: CDR1 MNHNY and CDR2 SVGAGI (reference sequence). Losses at the gene ends were 6 bases for V and 4 bases for J; bases not matched to a gene: 1. The CDR3 DNA sequence: TGTGCCAGCAGCGACAGGGGTAATGAAAAACTGTTTTTT. It is translated as CASSDRGNEKLFF.

The genes are TRBV4-1 and TRBJ1-4; D unresolved. The germline V and J ends were trimmed by 3 bases and 11 bases, with 19 bases remaining between them. The CDR3 has 15 amino acids. Germline values: CDR1 MGHRA, CDR2 YSYEKL. The CDR3 spells CASSQAQERRQKLFF. CDR3 nucleotide sequence: TGCGCCAGCAGCCAGGCCCAAGAAAGGAGGCAGAAACTGTTTTTT.

The count of this clone is one. This sequence joins TRBV3-1 (or the pseudogene TRBV3-2) and TRBJ1-2, with D possibly TRBD1 on 6 matching bases. The V end lost 2 bases, the J end lost 8 bases, and 12 bases lay between the germline ends. There are 13 residues in the CDR3. From germline, CDR1 is LGHDT and CDR2 YNNKEL (reference sequence). CDR3 in amino acids: CASSQNREYGYTF. CDR3 sequence (DNA): TGTGCCAGCAGCCAAAACAGGGAATACGGCTACACCTTC.

The genes are TRBV24-1 and TRBJ2-3, with TRBD2 matching 8 bases. Germline lookup yields CDR1 KGHDR and CDR2 SFDVKD. The CDR3 covers 18 residues. Trimming took 3 bases from V and 3 from J; bases not matched to a gene: 13. The CDR3 region has the DNA TGTGCCACCAGTGATGATTGGGCGGGGGGCGAAGGGACAGATACGCAGTATTTT. Its translation: CATSDDWAGGEGTDTQYF.

The rearrangement joins TRBV5-1 to TRBJ1-1; tentatively, D is TRBD1 (5 bases). This CDR3 has 15 amino acids. CDR1 is SGHRS, CDR2 YFSETQ, per germline. Trimming removed 4 bases from V and 4 bases from J, with 17 bases in between. CDR3: CASSNGDVLSTEAFF. In DNA, the CDR3 is TGCGCCAGCAGCAACGGGGACGTACTGAGCACTGAAGCTTTCTTT.

The V call is TRBV6-1, the J call TRBJ1-1; unclear D gene. Looked up from germline, CDR1 is MNHNS and CDR2 is SASEGT. The germline V and J ends were trimmed by 2 bases and 5 bases, with 15 bases remaining between them. The CDR3 totals 15 residues. The CDR3 coding sequence is TGTGCCAGCAGTGAAAATCTTGTGGGGAAGACTGAAGCTTTCTTT. This translates into CASSENLVGKTEAFF.

This clone occurred a few times. The chain has TRBV5-1 and TRBJ2-7; D call uncertain. Per the germline V gene, CDR1 is SGHRS and CDR2 is YFSETQ. The length of the CDR3 is 14 residues. V was shortened by 4 bases and J by 3 bases, with 14 bases between the two germline ends. The CDR3 DNA reads TGCGCCAGCAGCCCCGGACCTGCAAGCTACGAGCAGTACTTC. Encoded protein: CASSPGPASYEQYF. Together with reference TRBV5-1 and TRBJ2-7, the CDR3 gives the full variable domain: KAGVTQTPRYLIKTRGQQVTLSCSPISGHRSVSWYQQTPGQGLQFLFEYFSETQRNKGNFPGRFSGRQFSNSRSEMNVSTLELGDSALYLCASSPGPASYEQYFGPGTRLTVT.